These 27 T cell receptor beta chains came from one sample sequenced in a study of CD8+ T cells in alopecia areata (dated by TCRdb to between 2017 and 2018). The method behind the library was the immunoSEQ multiplex PCR assay. To provide template for TCR sequencing, every sample had RNA extracted and reverse transcribed into cDNA. Held by TCRdb, this immuneACCESS table contains in-frame sequences only and omits some clones. Under half of the omission traces to an unresolved V gene where checked; the cause of the rest is unknown. A total of just over 150,000 clones appear in this sample, roughly 65% of them only once. The leading ten clones occupy 0.7% to 1% of the sample. Per the publication, the time point label means: more than three weeks on oral tofacitinib. What the treatment or condition label conveys for this sample: oral pan-JAK inhibitor, 5-10 mg twice daily. Sequenced material: CD4+ T cells sorted from blood, taken at week 4, from a patient treated with tofacitinib. The receptor source for this set is a human donor with alopecia areata.

CDR3: CSVDTVDYGYTF. Written as DNA, the CDR3 is TGCAGCGTTGATACGGTGGACTATGGCTACACCTTC. This rearrangement joins TRBV29-1 to TRBJ1-2; D not certain. V lost 3 bases and J lost 3, with 8 bases in between. This CDR3 has 12 amino acids. The germline V gene encodes CDR1 SQVTM and CDR2 ANQGSEA.

This clone has only a few counts. The CDR3 DNA is TGCAGCGTTGTGGGGGACACTGAAGCTTTCTTT. Translated: CSVVGDTEAFF. The genes are TRBV29-1 and TRBJ1-1, with D maybe TRBD1 (5 bases). CDR1 and CDR2 (germline): SQVTM, ANQGSEA. CDR3 length: 11 amino acids. The V and J ends lost 4 bases and 3 bases respectively, with 6 bases between them. Based on the CDR3 plus reference TRBV29-1 and TRBJ1-1, the full variable domain is SAVISQKPSRDICQRGTSLTIQCQVDSQVTMMFWYRQQPGQSLTLIATANQGSEATYESGFVIDKFPISRPNLTFSTLTVSNMSPEDSSIYLCSVVGDTEAFFGQGTRLTVV.

CDR3 DNA: TGTGCCTGGACTAGCTACACCGGGGAGCTGTTTTTT. It encodes CAWTSYTGELFF. V and J are TRBV30 and TRBJ2-2; TRBD2 might be the D (5 bases). This CDR3 has 12 amino acids. Germline-derived CDR1 and CDR2 are GTSNPN and SVGIG (reference sequence). V was pared by 4 bases and J by 3 bases, with 6 bases between.

The chain recombines TRBV11-1 with TRBJ2-2, with D perhaps matching TRBD2 (5 bases). Germline CDR1 is SGHAT and CDR2 is FQDESV (reference sequence). The CDR3 is 17 residues long. With 2 bases removed from V and 0 bases from J, the gap between germline ends came to 13 bases. CDR3 bases: TGTGCCAGCAGCTTATACGCGACGGGATCGAACACCGGGGAGCTGTTTTTT. Protein: CASSLYATGSNTGELFF. Drawing the rest from reference TRBV11-1 and TRBJ2-2, the complete variable domain is EAEVAQSPRYKITEKSQAVAFWCDPISGHATLYWYRQILGQGPELLVQFQDESVVDDSQLPKDRFSAERLKGVDSTLKIQPAELGDSAMYLCASSLYATGSNTGELFFGEGSRLTVL.

This clone came up once. CDR3 DNA: TGTGCCAGCAGCTTGGTAGCTAGCGGGGGGGCAATCGATGAGCAGTTCTTC. It yields the protein CASSLVASGGAIDEQFF. V gene TRBV5-6 combines with J gene TRBJ2-1, with TRBD2 matching 12 bases. This CDR3 is 17 amino acids long. The trim removed 0 bases at V and 8 bases at J, leaving 9 bases unmatched. Germline CDR1 reads SGHDT; CDR2 reads YYEEEE.

This sequence joins TRBV29-1 and TRBJ1-1; D is undetermined. V was cut by 5 bases and J by 8 bases, with 18 bases left in between. The germline V gene has CDR1 SQVTM and CDR2 ANQGSEA. This CDR3 is built from 13 residues. For the CDR3, the DNA is TGCAGCGTTCAAAATGTTCTTGGGTTCGAAGCTTTCTTT. This gives the protein CSVQNVLGFEAFF.

This clone showed up many times. The rearrangement joins TRBV11-2 to TRBJ2-7, with 7 bases aligning to TRBD1. Germline V gives CDR1 SGHAT, CDR2 FQNNGV. The V and J ends lost 3 bases and 6 bases, in that order; junction bases with no gene match: 8. CDR3 length: 14 residues. This CDR3 is CASSFEGGLTEQYF. The CDR3 region has the DNA TGTGCCAGCAGCTTTGAAGGGGGCCTCACCGAGCAGTACTTC. The full variable domain, its missing parts supplied by reference TRBV11-2 and TRBJ2-7, is EAGVAQSPRYKIIEKRQSVAFWCNPISGHATLYWYQQILGQGPKLLIQFQNNGVVDDSQLPKDRFSAERLKGVDSTLKIQPAKLEDSAVYLCASSFEGGLTEQYFGPGTRLTVT.

Comment on this clone: Distinct nucleotide sequences in the sample also encode this CDR3. This chain links TRBV30 with TRBJ1-1; no reliable D call. V gave up 2 bases and J gave up 4 bases, with 8 bases separating them. CDR3 length equals 12 residues. Germline V gene data show CDR1 as GTSNPN and CDR2 as SVGIG (reference sequence). CDR3 region: CAWSRTVTEAFF. DNA for the CDR3: TGTGCCTGGAGTCGGACGGTCACTGAAGCTTTCTTT.

This clone showed up just a few times. The J gene is TRBJ1-5, the V gene TRBV6-1; D possibly corresponds to TRBD1 (5 bases). V gave up 1 base and J gave up 5 bases, with 15 bases separating them. The CDR3 extends over 16 amino acids. In germline, CDR1 is MNHNS, CDR2 SASEGT. Here the CDR3 DNA reads TGTGCCAGCAGTGAAGGGACACCCTCTACCTATCAGCCCCAGCATTTT. Translating it yields CASSEGTPSTYQPQHF.

The chain links TRBV30 to TRBJ2-3; TRBD2 matches at 7 bases. This CDR3 contains 15 residues. Unmatched junction bases numbered 10, after V lost 4 bases and J lost 3 bases. Germline V gives CDR1 GTSNPN, CDR2 SVGIG (reference sequence). The chain's CDR3 is CAWTPGRGGTDTQYF. In nucleotides, the CDR3 is TGTGCCTGGACCCCGGGGAGGGGTGGGACAGATACGCAGTATTTT. Combining the CDR3 with reference TRBV30 and TRBJ2-3 gives the whole variable domain SQTIHQWPATLVQPVGSPLSLECTVEGTSNPNLYWYRQAAGRGLQLLFYSVGIGQISSEVPQNLSASRPQDRQFILSSKKLLLSDSGFYLCAWTPGRGGTDTQYFGPGTRLTVL.

The table lists this clone with many counts. The same CDR3 can be traced to other DNA sequences in this sample. The gene calls are TRBV29-1 and TRBJ2-3; tentatively, D is TRBD2 (5 bases). Per the germline V gene, CDR1 is SQVTM and CDR2 is ANQGSEA. This CDR3 has 11 amino acids. The V end lost 6 bases, the J end lost 5 bases, and 9 bases lay between the germline ends. The CDR3 coding sequence is TGCAGCGTCGCTCGGGGAGATACGCAGTATTTT. Translating gives CSVARGDTQYF.

This chain joins TRBV7-6 and TRBJ2-3, with TRBD2 identical over 10 bases. In germline, CDR1 is SGHVS, CDR2 FNYEAQ. CDR3 length: 15 amino acids. The ends lost 5 bases at V and 2 bases at J; junction bases unmatched: 4. CDR3 bases: TGTGCCAGCAGCCAAGGGACTAGCGACACAGATACGCAGTATTTT. As protein: CASSQGTSDTDTQYF.

The rearrangement uses TRBV14 and TRBJ2-7; D is ambiguous. The V gene's germline CDR1 is SGHDN and CDR2 FVKESK. This CDR3 has 12 amino acids. V lost 8 bases and J lost 4, with 12 bases in between. CDR3 residues: CASSVQPYEQYF. The CDR3 DNA reads as TGTGCCAGCTCTGTCCAACCTTACGAGCAGTACTTC.

V gene TRBV30 combines with J gene TRBJ1-1, with D possibly TRBD1 on 5 matching bases. Germline V gives CDR1 GTSNPN, CDR2 SVGIG (reference sequence). This CDR3 comprises 12 residues. The V end lost 4 bases, the J end lost 11 bases, and 17 bases lay between the germline ends. Written as DNA, the CDR3 is TGTGCCTGGACCTCCCGGGGGGTTTCGGCTTTCTTT. Amino acids: CAWTSRGVSAFF.

The genes are TRBV7-9 and TRBJ2-3; 7 bases map to TRBD2. Germline values: CDR1 SEHNR, CDR2 FQNEAQ (reference sequence). V was pared by 5 bases and J by 6 bases, with 2 bases of the junction left unmatched. This CDR3 contains 12 residues. CDR3 in amino acids: CASSPGRDTQYF. As DNA, the CDR3 is TGTGCCAGCAGCCCCGGGAGGGATACGCAGTATTTT.

This clone appeared a few times. The chain carries TRBV30 and TRBJ1-6; 9 bases match TRBD1. The CDR3 spans 14 residues. V gave up 4 bases and J gave up 7 bases; unmatched junction bases: 5. In germline, CDR1 is GTSNPN, CDR2 SVGIG (reference sequence). This CDR3 reads CAWKGTGRNSPLHF. For the CDR3, the DNA is TGTGCCTGGAAAGGGACAGGGAGGAATTCACCCCTCCACTTT.

The rearrangement uses TRBV9 and TRBJ1-1, with D unclear. Per the germline V gene, CDR1 is SGDLS and CDR2 is YYNGEE. The CDR3 loop spans 14 amino acids. V dropped 0 bases and J dropped 7 bases, with 13 bases sitting between them. CDR3 sequence (DNA): TGTGCCAGCAGCGTAGGTGGCCGTGTAGGTGAAGCTTTCTTT. Its translation is CASSVGGRVGEAFF.

V is TRBV30 and J is TRBJ1-1; D remains ambiguous. Germline CDR1 and CDR2: GTSNPN and SVGIG (reference sequence). V was shortened by 6 bases and J by 1 base, with 12 bases between the two germline ends. The CDR3 consists of 13 residues. The CDR3 DNA reads TGTGCCTGCTACCTGGAGGAGAACACTGAAGCTTTCTTT. It specifies CACYLEENTEAFF.

The chain recombines TRBV15 with TRBJ2-6, with D possibly matching TRBD1 (6 bases). The germline gives CDR1 LNHNV, CDR2 YYDKDF (reference sequence). V gave up 5 bases and J gave up 2 bases, with 10 bases separating them. The CDR3 loop spans 15 amino acids. CDR3 residues: CATSEQGTGANVLTF. For the CDR3, the DNA is TGTGCCACCAGCGAGCAGGGGACTGGGGCCAACGTCCTGACTTTC.

J is TRBJ2-7 and V is TRBV6-6; TRBD1 agrees at 8 bases. The CDR3 has 16 residues. Unmatched junction bases numbered 13, after V lost 2 bases and J lost 7 bases. Looked up from germline, CDR1 is MNHNY and CDR2 is SVGAGI (reference sequence). CDR3 DNA: TGTGCCAGCAGTTACAGCGGACAGGGTTCAACGCGTGAGCAGTACTTC. Translation: CASSYSGQGSTREQYF.

The V gene is TRBV4-2, the J gene TRBJ1-1; D gene uncertain. The CDR3 has 14 residues. Trimming removed 1 base from V and 0 bases from J, with 6 bases in between. Germline V lookup: CDR1 LGHNA, CDR2 YNFKEQ. The CDR3: CASSQVLMNTEAFF. CDR3 nucleotides: TGTGCCAGCAGCCAAGTATTGATGAACACTGAAGCTTTCTTT.

The chain links TRBV5-5 to TRBJ2-2; 7 positions match TRBD1. J lost 4 bases, V lost 5 bases, and 5 bases had no gene match. Germline V lookup: CDR1 SGHKS, CDR2 YYEKEE (reference sequence). The CDR3 has 14 amino acids. The CDR3 region is CASRRGRGTGELFF. In nucleotides, the CDR3 is TGTGCCAGCAGGAGGGGGCGAGGCACCGGGGAGCTGTTTTTT.

The chain carries TRBV4-1 and TRBJ1-1; D call uncertain. Germline loops: CDR1 MGHRA, CDR2 YSYEKL. Trimming took off 0 bases at V and 1 base at J, with 6 bases between the two ends. The CDR3 totals 14 residues. CDR3 bases: TGCGCCAGCAGCCAAGAGCAGGAGAACACTGAAGCTTTCTTT. Protein: CASSQEQENTEAFF.

The CDR3 region has the DNA TGTGCCCTAGGAATAGGGCTCGGGGATACGCAGTATTTT. Its translation is CALGIGLGDTQYF. This chain links TRBV30 with TRBJ2-3; D call uncertain. The CDR3 extends over 13 amino acids. The V end was cut by 8 bases, the J end by 6 bases, with 18 bases between. In germline, CDR1 is GTSNPN, CDR2 SVGIG (reference sequence).

V is TRBV25-1 and J is TRBJ1-6, with 7 bases aligning to TRBD1. The CDR3 runs 16 residues. Germline V CDR1 and CDR2: MGHDK, SYGVNS. Trimming removed 4 bases from V and 5 bases from J; junction bases left unmatched: 8. Here the CDR3 DNA reads TGTGCCAGCAGTGGCCCCAGGGGGATAGATAATTCACCCCTCCACTTT. Protein sequence: CASSGPRGIDNSPLHF.

The chain employs TRBV29-1 and TRBJ1-2, with D maybe TRBD1 (5 bases). V lost 6 bases, J lost 0 bases, and 11 bases lay in between. In germline, CDR1 is SQVTM, CDR2 ANQGSEA. CDR3 size: 13 residues. The CDR3: CSVLGGTNYGYTF. The CDR3 DNA sequence: TGCAGCGTCCTTGGGGGAACTAACTATGGCTACACCTTC.

The chain combines TRBV5-1 with TRBJ2-5, with D perhaps matching TRBD1 or TRBD2 (5 bases each). Germline V gene sequence: CDR1 SGHRS, CDR2 YFSETQ. The CDR3 sequence is 13 residues long. Between the trimmed V and J ends, which lost 0 bases and 5 bases, there was a span of 8 bases. CDR3 sequence: CASSLAGAETQYF. The DNA of the CDR3 is TGCGCCAGCAGCTTGGCCGGGGCCGAGACCCAGTACTTC.